Below, 21 T cell receptor beta chains from the same sample are listed, as sequenced in a study of PD-1 blockade in classical Hodgkin lymphoma. All patients experienced relapse after autologous stem cell transplantation, and brentuximab vedotin exposure was variable. The method was immunoSEQ multiplex PCR; TCRdb's version includes in-frame clones alone and lacks a portion of them. Of tens of thousands of clones listed, roughly 70% are singletons. The source was peripheral blood mononuclear cells (PBMCs), collected before the second cycle of nivolumab. These receptors were obtained from a human donor with classical Hodgkin lymphoma.

This clone was recorded a few times. The V and J genes are TRBV6-1 and TRBJ2-5, with TRBD2 as a possible D gene (5 bases). CDR3 length: 13 residues. Germline CDR1 reads MNHNS; CDR2 reads SASEGT. V lost 3 bases to trimming and J lost 6 bases, with 11 bases between them. The CDR3 reads CASSDRGLKTQYF. Written as DNA, the CDR3 is TGTGCCAGCAGTGATCGGGGTTTAAAGACCCAGTACTTC.

The CDR3 region is CASSLSWGRRDQETQYF. CDR3 sequence (DNA): TGTGCCAGCAGCTTAAGCTGGGGAAGACGCGACCAAGAGACCCAGTACTTC. This sequence joins TRBV7-9 and TRBJ2-5; no clear D. The CDR3 loop spans 17 amino acids. The germline V gene encodes CDR1 SEHNR and CDR2 FQNEAQ (reference sequence). The ends were cut back, 2 bases at V and 0 bases at J, with 16 bases in the middle.

J is TRBJ1-3 and V is TRBV27, with 7 bases fitting TRBD1. In germline, CDR1 is MNHEY, CDR2 SMNVEV (reference sequence). The CDR3 has 15 residues. J was trimmed by 3 bases and V by 6 bases; bases with no gene match: 8. In nucleotides, the CDR3 is TGTGCCAGCAGCTTTAGGGGGCGAATTGGAAACACCATATATTTT. Amino acid sequence: CASSFRGRIGNTIYF.

The V gene is TRBV11-2, the J gene TRBJ1-2; D gene ambiguous. Germline CDR1 is SGHAT and CDR2 is FQNNGV. V gave up 4 bases and J gave up 3 bases, with 18 bases separating them. This CDR3 is 16 amino acids long. In nucleotides, the CDR3 is TGTGCCAGCAGCTCCAGCAGGAGCGCGGTAGACTATGGCTACACCTTC. Amino acid sequence: CASSSSRSAVDYGYTF.

The chain recombines TRBV29-1 with TRBJ2-5, with 7 bases lining up with TRBD1. The trim removed 7 bases at V and 4 bases at J, leaving 6 bases unmatched. CDR1 SQVTM and CDR2 ANQGSEA come from the germline V gene. CDR3 size: 12 residues. The CDR3 DNA reads as TGCAGCGCCCTGACAGGGAGAGAGACCCAGTACTTC. This gives the protein CSALTGRETQYF. Variable domain in full (rest from reference TRBV29-1 and TRBJ2-5): SAVISQKPSRDICQRGTSLTIQCQVDSQVTMMFWYRQQPGQSLTLIATANQGSEATYESGFVIDKFPISRPNLTFSTLTVSNMSPEDSSIYLCSALTGRETQYFGPGTRLLVL.

This sequence joins TRBV9 and TRBJ2-3; 11 bases line up with TRBD2. Germline lookup yields CDR1 SGDLS and CDR2 YYNGEE. The junction had 10 bases not matched to a gene; V was cut back by 1 base and J by 6 bases. The CDR3 consists of 17 residues. CDR3 bases: TGTGCCAGCAGCGTACGGGTAACTAGCGGGGGTGGGGATACGCAGTATTTT. Translating it yields CASSVRVTSGGGDTQYF. The variable domain in full, with the rest retrieved from reference TRBV9 and TRBJ2-3, is DSGVTQTPKHLITATGQRVTLRCSPRSGDLSVYWYQQSLDQGLQFLIQYYNGEERAKGNILERFSAQQFPDLHSELNLSSLELGDSALYFCASSVRVTSGGGDTQYFGPGTRLTVL.

The chain joins TRBV19 to TRBJ1-2, with a tentative D call TRBD1 (5 bases). The V end was cut by 3 bases, the J end by 0 bases, with 20 bases between. Per the germline V gene, CDR1 is LNHDA and CDR2 is SQIVND (reference sequence). The CDR3 contains 18 residues. In nucleotides, the CDR3 is TGTGCCAGTAGTATTCGCCCGGGACGGGGTCTTACTAACTATGGCTACACCTTC. Its protein is CASSIRPGRGLTNYGYTF.

The chain employs TRBV14 and TRBJ1-2, with D unclear. The germline gives CDR1 SGHDN, CDR2 FVKESK. CDR3 length equals 16 residues. Deletions cut 0 bases from V and 4 bases from J, with 15 bases between. Written as DNA, the CDR3 is TGTGCCAGCAGCCAAGATTATGGGTCCCTAGGCTATGGCTACACCTTC. Translating it yields CASSQDYGSLGYGYTF.

The chain has TRBV6-7 and TRBJ2-7, with TRBD2 identical over 13 bases. TRBV6-7 is filed as an ORF, its function uncertain. V dropped 0 bases and J dropped 5; count of bases not matched to a gene: 16. CDR3 length: 20 amino acids. The CDR3 DNA follows: TGTGCCAGCAGTTACTCCCACTCTGCACCGAGGACTAGCGGGGGCCACGAGCAGTACTTC. It is translated as CASSYSHSAPRTSGGHEQYF.

The chain combines TRBV5-1 with TRBJ2-5; TRBD1 or TRBD2 may be the D gene (5 bases each). Germline V CDR1 and CDR2: SGHRS, YFSETQ. The CDR3 extends over 15 amino acids. Between the trimmed V and J ends, which lost 0 bases and 6 bases, there was a span of 15 bases. For the CDR3, the DNA is TGCGCCAGCAGCTTGGCGGAAGTAGGGACGAAGACCCAGTACTTC. It yields the protein CASSLAEVGTKTQYF. The whole variable domain, filled in from reference TRBV5-1 and TRBJ2-5, reads KAGVTQTPRYLIKTRGQQVTLSCSPISGHRSVSWYQQTPGQGLQFLFEYFSETQRNKGNFPGRFSGRQFSNSRSEMNVSTLELGDSALYLCASSLAEVGTKTQYFGPGTRLLVL.

For the CDR3, the DNA is TGTGCCAGTTCCGGGGGGGCCGGGTTGAGCGGAGAGACCCAGTACTTC. Residues: CASSGGAGLSGETQYF. The gene calls are TRBV4-2 and TRBJ2-5; 8 positions match TRBD2. The CDR3 length is 16 residues. Unmatched junction bases numbered 16, after V lost 9 bases and J lost 4 bases. Germline values: CDR1 LGHNA, CDR2 YNFKEQ.

The CDR3: CASSLLGSGGAQETQYF. Here the CDR3 DNA reads TGCGCCAGCAGCTTGTTGGGTAGCGGGGGGGCGCAAGAGACCCAGTACTTC. The chain has TRBV5-1 and TRBJ2-5; 11 bases are a match to TRBD2. The trim removed 1 base at V and 2 bases at J, leaving 7 bases unmatched. Germline V gives CDR1 SGHRS, CDR2 YFSETQ. CDR3 length equals 17 residues.

Many counts were recorded for this clone. The chain is built from TRBV2 and TRBJ1-2; D possibly corresponds to TRBD1 (5 bases). CDR1 SNHLY and CDR2 FYNNEI come from the germline V gene. The CDR3 is 15 amino acids. Trimming stripped 1 base from V and 3 bases from J, with 12 bases between. CDR3 nucleotide sequence: TGTGCCAGCAGTGAAGGAGGGAGGGGCTACTATGGCTACACCTTC. It yields the protein CASSEGGRGYYGYTF. Full variable domain (missing parts from reference TRBV2 and TRBJ1-2): EPEVTQTPSHQVTQMGQEVILRCVPISNHLYFYWYRQILGQKVEFLVSFYNNEISEKSEIFDDQFSVERPDGSNFTLKIRSTKLEDSAMYFCASSEGGRGYYGYTFGSGTRLTVV.

This chain uses TRBV6-5 with TRBJ2-1; 11 nucleotides align to TRBD2. The V gene's germline CDR1 is MNHEY and CDR2 SVGAGI. V dropped 7 bases and J dropped 4; count of bases not matched to a gene: 3. CDR3 length equals 14 residues. CDR3 nucleotide sequence: TGTGCCAGCACCGGGACTAGCGGTTACAATGAGCAGTTCTTC. Translated, it gives CASTGTSGYNEQFF.

V and J are TRBV9 and TRBJ2-3; D uncertain. The CDR3 covers 14 residues. V lost 5 bases, J lost 5 bases, and 15 bases lay in between. Germline CDR1 reads SGDLS; CDR2 reads YYNGEE. The CDR3 DNA follows: TGTGCCAGCAGTTATGGCTCGGTAAAAGATACGCAGTATTTT. This encodes CASSYGSVKDTQYF.

The rearrangement links TRBV28 to TRBJ1-5, with unresolved D. This CDR3 spans 16 amino acids. Trimming shortened V by 5 bases and J by 2 bases, and 16 bases separated the two germline ends. Germline CDR1 is MDHEN and CDR2 is SYDVKM. CDR3 nucleotides: TGTGCCAGCAGTCAATTCGGACTAGGAGGCAATCAGCCCCAGCATTTT. Translation: CASSQFGLGGNQPQHF.

The V gene is TRBV11-3, the J gene TRBJ1-5; no firm D call. Per the germline V gene, CDR1 is SGHNT and CDR2 is YENEEA. The CDR3 is 13 residues long. Trimming took 5 bases from V and 6 from J, leaving 11 bases between them. CDR3 amino acids: CASSLGPSQPQHF. CDR3 nucleotide sequence: TGTGCCAGCAGCCTTGGGCCTTCTCAGCCCCAGCATTTT.

The V gene is TRBV5-5, the J gene TRBJ2-2; 8 bases agree with TRBD2. This CDR3 is 17 amino acids long. The germline gives CDR1 SGHKS, CDR2 YYEKEE (reference sequence). The ends lost 1 base at V and 1 base at J; junction bases unmatched: 6. CDR3 region: CASSLTGLAQNTGELFF. CDR3 DNA sequence: TGTGCCAGCAGCTTGACAGGACTAGCACAGAACACCGGGGAGCTGTTTTTT.

This clone was found a few times. V and J are TRBV9 and TRBJ1-3, with D perhaps matching TRBD1 (5 bases). Per the germline V gene, CDR1 is SGDLS and CDR2 is YYNGEE. The CDR3 extends over 15 amino acids. V was trimmed by 4 bases and J by 0 bases, leaving 11 bases between them. The CDR3 is CASSLQVDSGNTIYF. The CDR3 DNA reads TGTGCCAGCAGCCTACAGGTCGACTCTGGAAACACCATATATTTT.

J is TRBJ2-3 and V is TRBV9; TRBD2 matches 11 bases. The CDR3 has 16 residues. Germline values: CDR1 SGDLS, CDR2 YYNGEE. Trimming removed 2 bases from V and 4 bases from J; junction bases left unmatched: 6. CDR3 amino acids: CASSVLAGGRADTQYF. CDR3 DNA: TGTGCCAGCAGCGTCCTAGCGGGGGGCAGGGCAGATACGCAGTATTTT.

The chain links TRBV14 to TRBJ2-4; D is uncertain. CDR3 length equals 14 residues. The germline V gene encodes CDR1 SGHDN and CDR2 FVKESK. Between the trimmed V and J ends, which lost 5 bases and 0 bases, there was a span of 8 bases. DNA of the CDR3: TGTGCCAGCAGCGATCAGATAGCCAAAAACATTCAGTACTTC. Protein sequence: CASSDQIAKNIQYF.